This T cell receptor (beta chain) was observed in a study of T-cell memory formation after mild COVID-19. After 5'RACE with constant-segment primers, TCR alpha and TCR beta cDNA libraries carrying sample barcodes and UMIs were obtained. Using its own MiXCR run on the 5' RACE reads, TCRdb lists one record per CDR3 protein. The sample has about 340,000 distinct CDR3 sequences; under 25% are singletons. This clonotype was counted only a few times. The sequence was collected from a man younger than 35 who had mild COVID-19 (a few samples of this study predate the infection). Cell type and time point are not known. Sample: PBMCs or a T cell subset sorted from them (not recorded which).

In DNA form, the CDR3 reads TGCGCCAGCAGTGTCCTAGCGGGGGGGCTTCTCGCAGATACGCAGTATTTT. This sequence encodes CASSVLAGGLLADTQYF. The chain recombines TRBV10-2 with TRBJ2-3, with 12 nucleotides matching TRBD2. The germline V gene has CDR1 WSHSY and CDR2 SAAADI. With 4 bases clipped from V and 4 bases from J, the junction kept 9 bases outside the gene matches. This CDR3 spans 17 amino acids.